This TCR beta chain was obtained from a study of cytomegalovirus exposure and HLA in healthy donors. Study-level results: Presence/absence analyses treated sequencing depth as roughly uniform across donors. In a later analysis, parvovirus B19, influenza, CMV and Epstein-Barr virus appeared linked to several top co-occurrence clusters. In an earlier analysis, about 87% or about 30%: the productive usage of most TCR beta V segments.

PCR was performed using 60 Vbeta and 13 Jbeta primers. Clones were read by immunoSEQ multiplex PCR, and TCRdb kept only the in-frame ones, dropping some. The sample's table shows about 41,000 clones. About this clone: No antigen is known for it.

With V trimmed by 3 bases and J by 6 bases, 6 bases remained unmatched. The CDR3 is 15 amino acids. From germline, CDR1 is LGHNA and CDR2 YNFKEQ. The genes are TRBV4-2 and TRBJ1-2; 11 bases map to TRBD1. Sample: PBMCs. This clonotype was sampled from a man aged 25 to 40 in good health and CMV-seronegative. CDR3 nucleotide sequence: TGTGCCAGCAGCCAGCGGACAGGGGGCGCTGATGGCTACACCTTC. It is translated as CASSQRTGGADGYTF.